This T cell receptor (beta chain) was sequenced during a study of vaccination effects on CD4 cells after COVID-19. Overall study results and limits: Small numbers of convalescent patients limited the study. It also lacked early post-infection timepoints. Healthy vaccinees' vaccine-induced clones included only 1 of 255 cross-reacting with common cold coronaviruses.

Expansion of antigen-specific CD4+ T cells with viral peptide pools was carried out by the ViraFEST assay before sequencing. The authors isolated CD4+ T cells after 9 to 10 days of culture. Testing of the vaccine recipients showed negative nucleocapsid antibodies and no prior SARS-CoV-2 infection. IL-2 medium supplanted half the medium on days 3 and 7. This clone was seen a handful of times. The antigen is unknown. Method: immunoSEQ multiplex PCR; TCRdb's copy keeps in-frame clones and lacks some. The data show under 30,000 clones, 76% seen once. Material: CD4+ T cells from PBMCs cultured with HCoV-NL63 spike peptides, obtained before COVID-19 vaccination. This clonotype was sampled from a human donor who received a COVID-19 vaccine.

CDR3: CASGYRDMGRSNYGYTF. Here the CDR3 DNA reads TGTGCTAGTGGTTATCGGGACATGGGAAGGTCGAACTATGGCTACACCTTC. V and J are TRBV12-5 and TRBJ1-2, with a possible D match to TRBD1 (6 bases). In germline, CDR1 is LGHNT, CDR2 FRNRAP. V lost 4 bases to trimming and J lost 2 bases, with 20 bases between them. The CDR3 consists of 17 residues.